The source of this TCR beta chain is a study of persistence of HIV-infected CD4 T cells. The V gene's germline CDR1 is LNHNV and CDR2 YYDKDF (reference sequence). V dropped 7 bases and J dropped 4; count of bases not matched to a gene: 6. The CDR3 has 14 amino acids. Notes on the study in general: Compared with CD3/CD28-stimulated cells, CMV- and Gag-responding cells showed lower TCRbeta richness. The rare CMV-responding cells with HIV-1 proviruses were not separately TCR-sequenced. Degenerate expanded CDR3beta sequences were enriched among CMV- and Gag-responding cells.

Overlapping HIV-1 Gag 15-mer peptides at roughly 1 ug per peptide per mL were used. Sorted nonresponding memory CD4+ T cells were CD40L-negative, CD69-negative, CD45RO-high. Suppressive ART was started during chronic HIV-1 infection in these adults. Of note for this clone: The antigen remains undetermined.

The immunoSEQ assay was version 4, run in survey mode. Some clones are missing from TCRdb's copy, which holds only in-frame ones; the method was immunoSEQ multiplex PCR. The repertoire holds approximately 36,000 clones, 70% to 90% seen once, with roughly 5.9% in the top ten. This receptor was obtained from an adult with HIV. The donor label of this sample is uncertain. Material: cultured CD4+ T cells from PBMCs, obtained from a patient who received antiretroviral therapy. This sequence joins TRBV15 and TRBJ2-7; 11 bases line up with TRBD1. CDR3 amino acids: CATTPGTGGYEQYF. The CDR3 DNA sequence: TGTGCCACCACCCCTGGGACAGGGGGTTACGAGCAGTACTTC.